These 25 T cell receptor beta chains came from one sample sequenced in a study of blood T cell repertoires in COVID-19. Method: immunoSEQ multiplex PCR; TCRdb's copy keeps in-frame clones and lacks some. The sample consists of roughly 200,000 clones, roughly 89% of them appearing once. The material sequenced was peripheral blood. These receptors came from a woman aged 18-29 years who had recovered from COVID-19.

CDR3 coding DNA: TGTGCCAGCAGCCCAATCAGGGGTTCGTACTATGGCTACACCTTC. Translating gives CASSPIRGSYYGYTF. The J gene is TRBJ1-2, the V gene TRBV7-3; tentative D call: TRBD1 (6 bases). This CDR3 is built from 15 residues. Trimming left V 5 bases short and J 3 bases short, with 16 bases between. Germline lookup yields CDR1 SGHTA and CDR2 FQGTGA.

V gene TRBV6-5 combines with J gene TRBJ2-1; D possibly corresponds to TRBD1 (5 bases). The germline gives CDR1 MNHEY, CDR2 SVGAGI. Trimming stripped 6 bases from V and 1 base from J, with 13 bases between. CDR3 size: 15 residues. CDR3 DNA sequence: TGTGCCAGCAGGGCTGCAGGGCGTTCCTACAATGAGCAGTTCTTC. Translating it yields CASRAAGRSYNEQFF.

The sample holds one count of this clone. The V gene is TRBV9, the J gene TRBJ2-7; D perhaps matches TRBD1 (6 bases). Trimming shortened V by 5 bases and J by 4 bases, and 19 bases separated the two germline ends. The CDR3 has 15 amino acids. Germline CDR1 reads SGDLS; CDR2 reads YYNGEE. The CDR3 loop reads CASSPQPGQTYEQYF. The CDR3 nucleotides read TGTGCCAGCAGTCCCCAGCCGGGACAAACGTACGAGCAGTACTTC.

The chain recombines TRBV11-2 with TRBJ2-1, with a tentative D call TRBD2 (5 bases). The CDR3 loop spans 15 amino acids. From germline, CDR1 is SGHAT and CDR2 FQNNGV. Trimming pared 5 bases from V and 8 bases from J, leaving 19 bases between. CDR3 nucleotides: TGTGCCAGCAGCCAAGGATGGAACAGAGGGCATGAGCAGTTCTTC. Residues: CASSQGWNRGHEQFF.

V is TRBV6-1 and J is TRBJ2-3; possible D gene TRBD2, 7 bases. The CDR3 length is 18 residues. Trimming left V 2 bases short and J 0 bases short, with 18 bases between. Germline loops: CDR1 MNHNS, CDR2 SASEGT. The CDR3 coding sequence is TGTGCCAGCAGTGAATATAGGGGGAGGGCCATGAGCACAGATACGCAGTATTTT. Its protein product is CASSEYRGRAMSTDTQYF.

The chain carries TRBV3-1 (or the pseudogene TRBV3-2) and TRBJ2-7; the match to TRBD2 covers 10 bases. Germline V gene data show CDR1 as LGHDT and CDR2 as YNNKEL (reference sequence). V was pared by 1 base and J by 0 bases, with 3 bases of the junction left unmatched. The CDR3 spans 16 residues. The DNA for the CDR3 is TGTGCCAGCAGCCAAGGTTCTAGCGGGGGCTCCTACGAGCAGTACTTC. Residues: CASSQGSSGGSYEQYF.

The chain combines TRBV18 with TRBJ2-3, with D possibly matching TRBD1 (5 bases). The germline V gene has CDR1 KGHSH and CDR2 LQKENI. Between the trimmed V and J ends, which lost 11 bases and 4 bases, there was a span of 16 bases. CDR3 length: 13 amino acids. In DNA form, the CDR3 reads TGTGCCGCCGCGCAGGTCAGGGCAGATACGCAGTATTTT. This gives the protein CAAAQVRADTQYF.

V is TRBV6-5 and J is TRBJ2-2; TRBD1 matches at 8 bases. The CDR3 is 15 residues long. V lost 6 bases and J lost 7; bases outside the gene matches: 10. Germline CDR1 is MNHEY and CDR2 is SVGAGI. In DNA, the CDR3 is TGTGCCAGCAGCTCTCGTAGGACAGGGCACGGGGAGCTGTTTTTT. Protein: CASSSRRTGHGELFF.

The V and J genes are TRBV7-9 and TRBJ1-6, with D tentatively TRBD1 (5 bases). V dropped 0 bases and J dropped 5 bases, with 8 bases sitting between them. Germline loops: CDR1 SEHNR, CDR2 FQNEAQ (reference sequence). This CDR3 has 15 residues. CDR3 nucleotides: TGTGCCAGCAGCTTAGCGCGGGGCGATAATTCACCCCTCCACTTT. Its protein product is CASSLARGDNSPLHF. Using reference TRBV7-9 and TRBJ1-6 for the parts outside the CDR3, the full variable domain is DTGVSQNPRHKITKRGQNVTFRCDPISEHNRLYWYRQTLGQGPEFLTYFQNEAQLEKSRLLSDRFSAERPKGSFSTLEIQRTEQGDSAMYLCASSLARGDNSPLHFGNGTRLTVT.

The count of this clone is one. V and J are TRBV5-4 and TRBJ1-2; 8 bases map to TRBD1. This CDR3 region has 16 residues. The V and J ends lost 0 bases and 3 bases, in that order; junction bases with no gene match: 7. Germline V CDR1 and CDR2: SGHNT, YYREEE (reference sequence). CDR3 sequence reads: CASSLVFGQGDYGYTF. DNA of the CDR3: TGTGCCAGCAGCTTGGTTTTTGGACAGGGAGACTATGGCTACACCTTC.

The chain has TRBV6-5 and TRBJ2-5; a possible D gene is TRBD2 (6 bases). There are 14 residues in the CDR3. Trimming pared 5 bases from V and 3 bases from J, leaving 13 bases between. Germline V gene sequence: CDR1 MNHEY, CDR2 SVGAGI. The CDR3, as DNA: TGTGCCAGCAGTCGGGGGAAACCTAAAGAGACCCAGTACTTC. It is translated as CASSRGKPKETQYF.

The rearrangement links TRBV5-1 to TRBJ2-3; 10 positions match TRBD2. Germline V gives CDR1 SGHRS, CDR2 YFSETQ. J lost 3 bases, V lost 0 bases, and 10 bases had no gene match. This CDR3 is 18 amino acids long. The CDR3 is CASSLALASGGRTDTQYF. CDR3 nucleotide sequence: TGCGCCAGCAGCTTGGCCCTAGCTAGCGGGGGCCGGACAGATACGCAGTATTTT.

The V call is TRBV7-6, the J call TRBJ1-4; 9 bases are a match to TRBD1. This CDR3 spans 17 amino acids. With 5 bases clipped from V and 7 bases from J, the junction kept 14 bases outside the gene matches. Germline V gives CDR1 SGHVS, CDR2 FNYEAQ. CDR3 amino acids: CASSLGTGKGYGEKLFF. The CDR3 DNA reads TGTGCCAGCAGCCTTGGGACAGGGAAAGGCTACGGTGAAAAACTGTTTTTT.

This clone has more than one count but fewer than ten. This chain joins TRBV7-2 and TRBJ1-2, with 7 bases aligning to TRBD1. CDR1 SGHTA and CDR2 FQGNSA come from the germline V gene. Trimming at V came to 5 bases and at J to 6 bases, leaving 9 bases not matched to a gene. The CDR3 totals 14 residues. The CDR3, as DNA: TGTGCCAGCAGCCGCAGCCCCACAGGGGATGGCTACACCTTC. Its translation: CASSRSPTGDGYTF. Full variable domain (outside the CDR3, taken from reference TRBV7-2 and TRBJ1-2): GAGVSQSPSNKVTEKGKDVELRCDPISGHTALYWYRQSLGQGLEFLIYFQGNSAPDKSGLPSDRFSAERTGGSVSTLTIQRTQQEDSAVYLCASSRSPTGDGYTFGSGTRLTVV.

This CDR3 reads CASSLRGRNTEAFF. The CDR3 nucleotides are TGTGCCAGCAGCTTACGCGGGAGGAACACTGAAGCTTTCTTT. V is TRBV13 and J is TRBJ1-1; D gene unclear. Germline V gene data show CDR1 as PRHDT and CDR2 as FYEKMQ (reference sequence). Between the trimmed V and J ends, which lost 2 bases and 1 base, there was a span of 8 bases. This CDR3 contains 14 residues.

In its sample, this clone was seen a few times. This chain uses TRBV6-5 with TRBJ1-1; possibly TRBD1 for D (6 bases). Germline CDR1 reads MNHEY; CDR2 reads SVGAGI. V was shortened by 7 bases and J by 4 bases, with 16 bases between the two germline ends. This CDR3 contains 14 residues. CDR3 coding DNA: TGTGCCAGCACGAAGGAAGGACAGTTCACTGAAGCTTTCTTT. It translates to CASTKEGQFTEAFF.

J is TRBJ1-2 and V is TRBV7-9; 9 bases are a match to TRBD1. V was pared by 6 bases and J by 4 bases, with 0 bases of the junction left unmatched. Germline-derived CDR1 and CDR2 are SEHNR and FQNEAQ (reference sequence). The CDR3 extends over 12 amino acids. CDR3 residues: CASRQGAYGYTF. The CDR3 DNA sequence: TGTGCCAGCAGACAGGGGGCCTATGGCTACACCTTC.

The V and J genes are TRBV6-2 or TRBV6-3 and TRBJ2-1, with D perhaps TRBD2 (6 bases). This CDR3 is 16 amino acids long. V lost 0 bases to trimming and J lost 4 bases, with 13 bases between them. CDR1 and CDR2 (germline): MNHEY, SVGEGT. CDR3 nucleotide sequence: TGTGCCAGCAGTTACTCGGACGGGAGCGGATACAATGAGCAGTTCTTC. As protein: CASSYSDGSGYNEQFF.

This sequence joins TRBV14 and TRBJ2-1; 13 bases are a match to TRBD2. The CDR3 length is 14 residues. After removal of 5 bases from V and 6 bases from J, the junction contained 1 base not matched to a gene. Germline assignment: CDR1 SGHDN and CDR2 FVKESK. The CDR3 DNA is TGTGCCAGCAGCACTAGCGGGAGGGCCAATGAGCAGTTCTTC. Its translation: CASSTSGRANEQFF. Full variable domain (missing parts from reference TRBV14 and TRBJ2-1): EAGVTQFPSHSVIEKGQTVTLRCDPISGHDNLYWYRRVMGKEIKFLLHFVKESKQDESGMPNNRFLAERTGGTYSTLKVQPAELEDSGVYFCASSTSGRANEQFFGPGTRLTVL.

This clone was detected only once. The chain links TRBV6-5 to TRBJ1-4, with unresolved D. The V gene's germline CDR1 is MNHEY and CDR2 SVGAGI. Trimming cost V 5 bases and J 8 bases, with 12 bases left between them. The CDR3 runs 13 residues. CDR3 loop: CASSKMAGEKLFF. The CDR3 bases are TGTGCCAGCAGTAAAATGGCTGGCGAAAAACTGTTTTTT.

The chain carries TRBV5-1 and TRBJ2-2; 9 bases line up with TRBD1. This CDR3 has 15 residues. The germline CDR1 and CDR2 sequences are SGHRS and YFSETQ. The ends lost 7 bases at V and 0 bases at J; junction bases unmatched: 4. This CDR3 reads CASSDRGSNTGELFF. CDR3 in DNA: TGCGCCAGCTCTGACAGGGGGTCGAACACCGGGGAGCTGTTTTTT.

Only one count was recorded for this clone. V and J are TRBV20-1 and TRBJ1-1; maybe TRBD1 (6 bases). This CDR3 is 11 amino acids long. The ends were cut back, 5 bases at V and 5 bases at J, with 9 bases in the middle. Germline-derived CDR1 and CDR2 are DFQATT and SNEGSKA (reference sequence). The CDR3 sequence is CSAEQGTEAFF. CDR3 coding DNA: TGCAGTGCTGAACAGGGTACTGAAGCTTTCTTT.

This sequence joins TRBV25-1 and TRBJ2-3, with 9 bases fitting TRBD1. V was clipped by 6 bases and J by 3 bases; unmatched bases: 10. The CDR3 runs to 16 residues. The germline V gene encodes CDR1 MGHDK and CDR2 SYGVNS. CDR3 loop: CASSGGQGRITDTQYF. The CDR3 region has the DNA TGTGCCAGCAGCGGAGGACAGGGGCGGATTACAGATACGCAGTATTTT.

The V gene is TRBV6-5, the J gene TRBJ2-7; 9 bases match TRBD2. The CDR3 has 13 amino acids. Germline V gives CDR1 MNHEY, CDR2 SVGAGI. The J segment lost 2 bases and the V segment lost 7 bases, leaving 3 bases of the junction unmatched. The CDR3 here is CASMAGGTYEQYV. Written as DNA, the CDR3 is TGTGCCAGCATGGCGGGAGGGACCTACGAGCAGTACGTC.

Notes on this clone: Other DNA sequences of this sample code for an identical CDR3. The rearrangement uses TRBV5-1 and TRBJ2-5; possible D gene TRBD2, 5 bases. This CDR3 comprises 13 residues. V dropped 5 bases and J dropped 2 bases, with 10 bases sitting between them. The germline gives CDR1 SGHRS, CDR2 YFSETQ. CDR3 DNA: TGCGCCAGCAGGGGCGGGCCGCAAGAGACCCAGTACTTC. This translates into CASRGGPQETQYF.